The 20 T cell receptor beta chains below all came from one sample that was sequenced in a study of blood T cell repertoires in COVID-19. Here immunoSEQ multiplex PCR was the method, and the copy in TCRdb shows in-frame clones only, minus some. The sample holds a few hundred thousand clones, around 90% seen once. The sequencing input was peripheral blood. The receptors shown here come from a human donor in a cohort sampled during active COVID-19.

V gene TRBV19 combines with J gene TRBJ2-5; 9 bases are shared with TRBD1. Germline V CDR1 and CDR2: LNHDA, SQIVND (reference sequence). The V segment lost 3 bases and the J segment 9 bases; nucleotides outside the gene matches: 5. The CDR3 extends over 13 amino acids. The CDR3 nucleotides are TGTGCCAGTAGTATGGGGACAGGGTTGGCCCAGTACTTC. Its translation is CASSMGTGLAQYF. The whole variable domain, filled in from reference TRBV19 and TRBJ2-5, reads DGGITQSPKYLFRKEGQNVTLSCEQNLNHDAMYWYRQDPGQGLRLIYYSQIVNDFQKGDIAEGYSVSREKKESFPLTVTSAQKNPTAFYLCASSMGTGLAQYFGPGTRLLVL.

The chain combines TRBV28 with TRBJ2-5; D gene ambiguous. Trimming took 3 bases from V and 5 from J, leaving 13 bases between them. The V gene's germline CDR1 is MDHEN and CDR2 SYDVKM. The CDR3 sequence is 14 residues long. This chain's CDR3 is CASSFYDSGETQYF. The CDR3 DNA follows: TGTGCCAGCAGTTTCTACGACTCTGGGGAGACCCAGTACTTC. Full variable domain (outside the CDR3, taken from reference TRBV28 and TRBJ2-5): DVKVTQSSRYLVKRTGEKVFLECVQDMDHENMFWYRQDPGLGLRLIYFSYDVKMKEKGDIPEGYSVSREKKERFSLILESASTNQTSMYLCASSFYDSGETQYFGPGTRLLVL.

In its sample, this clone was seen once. The CDR3 coding sequence is TGTGCCAGCAGCCCGCTTGTGAGCGGACGCGTACGGACTGAGCAGTACTTC. Protein sequence: CASSPLVSGRVRTEQYF. V usage is TRBV3-1 (or the pseudogene TRBV3-2) and J usage is TRBJ2-7; D might be TRBD2 (5 bases). There are 17 residues in the CDR3. Germline assignment: CDR1 LGHDT and CDR2 YNNKEL (reference sequence). V was cut by 4 bases and J by 7 bases, with 26 bases left in between.

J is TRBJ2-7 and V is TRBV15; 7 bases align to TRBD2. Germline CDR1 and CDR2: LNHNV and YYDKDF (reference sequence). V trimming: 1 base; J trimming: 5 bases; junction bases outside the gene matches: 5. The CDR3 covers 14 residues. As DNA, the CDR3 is TGTGCCACCAGCAGAGGGGAGGGGTACCACGAGCAGTACTTC. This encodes CATSRGEGYHEQYF.

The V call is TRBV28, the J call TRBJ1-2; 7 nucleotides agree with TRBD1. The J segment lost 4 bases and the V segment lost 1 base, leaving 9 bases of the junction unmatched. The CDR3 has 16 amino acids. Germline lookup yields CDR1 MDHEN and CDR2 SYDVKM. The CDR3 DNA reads TGTGCCAGCAGTTTATTGTCCCTGGGACAGTCCTATGGCTACACCTTC. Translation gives CASSLLSLGQSYGYTF.

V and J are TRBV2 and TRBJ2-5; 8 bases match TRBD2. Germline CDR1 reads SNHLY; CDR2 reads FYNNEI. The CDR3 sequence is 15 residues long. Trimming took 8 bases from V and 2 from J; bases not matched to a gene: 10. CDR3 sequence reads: CASPAGGAAQETQYF. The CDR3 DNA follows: TGTGCCAGCCCGGCGGGAGGAGCGGCACAAGAGACCCAGTACTTC.

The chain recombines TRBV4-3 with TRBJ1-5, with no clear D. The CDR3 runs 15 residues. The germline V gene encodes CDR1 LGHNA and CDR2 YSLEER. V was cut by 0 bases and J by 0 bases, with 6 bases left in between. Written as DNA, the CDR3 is TGCGCCAGCAGCCAAGACTCAGGTAGCAATCAGCCCCAGCATTTT. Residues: CASSQDSGSNQPQHF.

CDR3 protein: CASSQASGGTDTQYF. The CDR3 nucleotides are TGTGCCAGCAGCCAGGCTAGCGGGGGTACAGATACGCAGTATTTT. The chain couples TRBV3-1 (or the pseudogene TRBV3-2) to TRBJ2-3, with 10 bases lining up with TRBD2. The CDR3 is 15 residues long. CDR1 LGHDT and CDR2 YNNKEL come from the germline V gene (reference sequence). V gave up 3 bases and J gave up 3 bases; unmatched junction bases: 3.

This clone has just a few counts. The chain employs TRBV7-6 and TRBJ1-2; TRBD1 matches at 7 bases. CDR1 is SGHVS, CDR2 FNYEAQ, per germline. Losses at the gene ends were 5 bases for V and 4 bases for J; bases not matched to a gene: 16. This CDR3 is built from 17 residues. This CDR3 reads CASSQFTRQGVSYGYTF. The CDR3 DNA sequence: TGTGCCAGCAGCCAATTCACACGACAGGGAGTTTCCTATGGCTACACCTTC.

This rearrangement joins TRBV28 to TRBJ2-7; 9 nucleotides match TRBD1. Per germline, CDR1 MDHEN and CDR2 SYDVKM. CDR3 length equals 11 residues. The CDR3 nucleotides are TGTGCTACAGGGGGCGCCTACGAGCAGTACTTC. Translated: CATGGAYEQYF.

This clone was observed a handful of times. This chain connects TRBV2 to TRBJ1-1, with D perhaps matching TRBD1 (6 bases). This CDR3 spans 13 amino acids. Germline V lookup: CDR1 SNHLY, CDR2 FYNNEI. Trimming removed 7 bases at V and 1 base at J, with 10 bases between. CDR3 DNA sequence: TGTGCCAGCAATTGGGGACAGAACACTGAAGCTTTCTTT. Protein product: CASNWGQNTEAFF.

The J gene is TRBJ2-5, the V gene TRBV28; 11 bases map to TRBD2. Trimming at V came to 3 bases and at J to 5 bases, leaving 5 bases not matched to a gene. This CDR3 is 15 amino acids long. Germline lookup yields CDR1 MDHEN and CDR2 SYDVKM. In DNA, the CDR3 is TGTGCCAGCAGTTTTCTAGCGGGAGGACGGGAGACCCAGTACTTC. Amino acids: CASSFLAGGRETQYF.

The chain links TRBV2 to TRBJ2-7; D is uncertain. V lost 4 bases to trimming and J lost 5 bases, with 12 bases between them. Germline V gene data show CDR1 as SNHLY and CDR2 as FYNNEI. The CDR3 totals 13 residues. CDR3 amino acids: CASSVRPLDEQYF. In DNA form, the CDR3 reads TGTGCCAGCAGTGTCCGGCCGCTAGACGAGCAGTACTTC.

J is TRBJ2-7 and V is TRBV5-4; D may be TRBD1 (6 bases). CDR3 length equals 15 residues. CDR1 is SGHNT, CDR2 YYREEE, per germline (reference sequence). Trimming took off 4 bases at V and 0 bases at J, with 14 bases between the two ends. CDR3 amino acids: CASSPGTKLSYEQYF. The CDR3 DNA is TGTGCCAGCAGCCCCGGGACAAAGCTCTCCTACGAGCAGTACTTC.

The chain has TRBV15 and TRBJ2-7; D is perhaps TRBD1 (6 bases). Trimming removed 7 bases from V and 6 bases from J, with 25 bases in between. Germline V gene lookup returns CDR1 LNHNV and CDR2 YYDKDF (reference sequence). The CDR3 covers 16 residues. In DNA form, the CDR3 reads TGTGCCACCACCTCACCGGGACACCTTTTATTCGGCGAGCAGTACTTC. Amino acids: CATTSPGHLLFGEQYF.

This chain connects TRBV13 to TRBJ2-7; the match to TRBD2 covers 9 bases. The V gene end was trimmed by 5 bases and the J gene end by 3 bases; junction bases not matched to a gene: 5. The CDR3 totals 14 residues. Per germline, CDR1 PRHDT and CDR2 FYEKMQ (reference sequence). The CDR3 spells CASSLSGGLYEQYF. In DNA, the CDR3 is TGTGCCAGCAGCCTTAGCGGGGGCCTCTACGAGCAGTACTTC.

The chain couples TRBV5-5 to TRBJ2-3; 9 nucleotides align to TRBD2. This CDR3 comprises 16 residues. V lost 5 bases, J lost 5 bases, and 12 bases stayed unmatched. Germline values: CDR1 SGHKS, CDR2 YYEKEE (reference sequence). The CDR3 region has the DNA TGTGCCAGCAGTTCCGGTCTAGCGGGATTTGTAGATACGCAGTATTTT. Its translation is CASSSGLAGFVDTQYF.

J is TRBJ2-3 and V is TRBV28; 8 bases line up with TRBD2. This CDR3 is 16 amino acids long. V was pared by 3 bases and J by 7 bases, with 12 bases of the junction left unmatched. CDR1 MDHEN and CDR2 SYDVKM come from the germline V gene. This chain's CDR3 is CASSLGSGSGVNTQYF. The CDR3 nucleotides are TGTGCCAGCAGTTTGGGGAGCGGGAGCGGAGTAAATACGCAGTATTTT.

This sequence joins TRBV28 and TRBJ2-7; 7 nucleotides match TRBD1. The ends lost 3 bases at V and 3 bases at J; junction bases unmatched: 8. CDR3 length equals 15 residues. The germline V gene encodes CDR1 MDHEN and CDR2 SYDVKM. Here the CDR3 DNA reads TGTGCCAGCAGTTTTTCAGGACAGGTTAACTACGAGCAGTACTTC. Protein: CASSFSGQVNYEQYF.

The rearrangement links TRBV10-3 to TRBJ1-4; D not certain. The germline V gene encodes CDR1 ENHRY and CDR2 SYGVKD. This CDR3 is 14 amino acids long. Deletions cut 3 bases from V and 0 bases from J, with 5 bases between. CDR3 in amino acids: CAISDHTTNEKLFF. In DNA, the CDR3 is TGTGCCATCAGTGACCACACAACTAATGAAAAACTGTTTTTT.